This TCR beta chain is drawn from a study of cytomegalovirus exposure and HLA in healthy donors. General observations from the study: In a later analysis, a missense DCLRE1C variant was linked to TCR beta V- and J-gene trimming.

In germline, CDR1 is MNHEY, CDR2 SMNVEV (reference sequence). The CDR3 length is 15 residues. The V end lost 7 bases, the J end lost 2 bases, and 17 bases lay between the germline ends. PCR was performed using 60 Vbeta and 13 Jbeta primers. The table came from immunoSEQ multiplex PCR; TCRdb's copy has only in-frame clones and leaves some out. The sample yields roughly 100,000 clones, about three quarters seen once. For this clone: The antigen remains unidentified.

Sequenced material: PBMCs. The TCR sequence derives from a female donor in good health and CMV-seropositive. The J gene is TRBJ2-5, the V gene TRBV27, with D possibly TRBD2 on 7 matching bases. DNA for the CDR3: TGTGCCAGCAACAGAAGGGGGGGGCGTCAAGAGACCCAGTACTTC. Amino acid sequence: CASNRRGGRQETQYF.